A single sample gave rise to the 19 T cell receptor beta chains below, sequenced in a study of T cells after yellow fever vaccination (dated by TCRdb to 2018 to 2020). According to the study, the label for this sample's treatment or condition signals: live attenuated yellow fever vaccine strain. Libraries were built with 5' RACE. This sample was sequenced with an Illumina HiSeq 2500. TCRdb reanalyzed the raw reads on its own, using fastp at Q25 for trimming and MiXCR for clone calling, and kept in-frame beta chains. Rows are unified per CDR3 protein, each entry keeping the most common DNA and genes. The sample yields 100,000 to 150,000 distinct CDR3 sequences; approximately 7% were counted once. 2.5% of the sample belongs to the ten largest clones. The source material was CD4+ T cells sorted from PBMCs, sampled approximately 11 days after the first yellow fever vaccination. The source is a man aged 18 to 29 who received the YFV17D yellow fever vaccine.

This clonotype was picked up a small number of times. V is TRBV3-1 and J is TRBJ2-3; D gene uncertain. The CDR3 has 15 residues. Between the trimmed V and J ends, which lost 5 bases and 5 bases, there was a span of 17 bases. CDR1 and CDR2 (germline): LGHDT, YNNKEL (reference sequence). The CDR3 nucleotides read TGTGCCAGCAGCGAGATGGGTCCCCGTGGAGATACGCAGTATTTT. Translating it yields CASSEMGPRGDTQYF.

This clonotype was counted ten times or more. The V call is TRBV20-1, the J call TRBJ2-7; 9 bases line up with TRBD1. Trimming took 1 base from V and 3 from J; bases not matched to a gene: 4. The CDR3 loop spans 14 amino acids. Germline assignment: CDR1 DFQATT and CDR2 SNEGSKA (reference sequence). The CDR3 coding sequence is TGCAGTGCTAGAGTTCCGGGACAGGGCTACGAGCAGTACTTC. It encodes CSARVPGQGYEQYF.

Ten or more counts support this clonotype. The chain is built from TRBV7-2 and TRBJ2-2; no firm D call. The CDR3 covers 16 residues. Trimming left V 0 bases short and J 4 bases short, with 12 bases between. CDR1 is SGHTA and CDR2 is FQGNSA in the germline V gene. CDR3 residues: CASSLAAPNPTGELFF. The CDR3 coding sequence is TGTGCCAGCAGCTTAGCGGCCCCCAATCCCACCGGGGAGCTGTTTTTT. Filled out from reference TRBV7-2 and TRBJ2-2, the complete variable domain reads GAGVSQSPSNKVTEKGKDVELRCDPISGHTALYWYRQSLGQGLEFLIYFQGNSAPDKSGLPSDRFSAERTGGSVSTLTIQRTQQEDSAVYLCASSLAAPNPTGELFFGEGSRLTVL.

This chain joins TRBV6-2 or TRBV6-3 and TRBJ2-7; 8 bases agree with TRBD1. CDR3 length equals 14 residues. Germline V gene sequence: CDR1 MNHEY, CDR2 SVGEGT. The V gene end was trimmed by 8 bases and the J gene end by 3 bases; junction bases not matched to a gene: 9. The chain's CDR3 is CASLPGTGIYEQYV. The CDR3 DNA follows: TGTGCCAGCCTCCCCGGGACAGGCATCTACGAGCAGTACGTC.

Comment on this clonotype: A much larger clone lies one base from this, so it may be a read error. This chain uses TRBV5-1 with TRBJ2-7; 12 nucleotides agree with TRBD2. Trimming cost V 1 base and J 2 bases; bases outside gene matches: 1. From germline, CDR1 is SGHRS and CDR2 YFSETQ. The CDR3 has 15 amino acids. The CDR3 DNA is TGCGCCAGCAGCTTGAGGACTAGCGGGGCCTACGAGCAGTACTTC. This codes for CASSLRTSGAYEQYF. Together with reference TRBV5-1 and TRBJ2-7, the CDR3 gives the full variable domain: KAGVTQTPRYLIKTRGQQVTLSCSPISGHRSVSWYQQTPGQGLQFLFEYFSETQRNKGNFPGRFSGRQFSNSRSEMNVSTLELGDSALYLCASSLRTSGAYEQYFGPGTRLTVT.

In its sample, this clonotype was seen many times. The CDR3 is CASSQGEAGELFF. Here the CDR3 DNA reads TGTGCCAGCAGCCAAGGGGAGGCCGGGGAGCTGTTTTTT. The chain joins TRBV3-1 to TRBJ2-2; TRBD2 might be the D (6 bases). This CDR3 is 13 amino acids long. V was cut by 1 base and J by 6 bases, with 6 bases left in between. The germline CDR1 and CDR2 sequences are LGHDT and YNNKEL (reference sequence).

This clonotype was counted many times. This chain uses TRBV5-1 with TRBJ2-7; possible D gene TRBD2, 7 bases. V was clipped by 3 bases and J by 2 bases, with 12 bases between them. Per germline, CDR1 SGHRS and CDR2 YFSETQ. The CDR3 extends over 14 amino acids. The CDR3 here is CASSSREGAYEQYV. Written as DNA, the CDR3 is TGCGCCAGCAGCTCCAGGGAGGGGGCCTACGAGCAGTACGTC.

This clonotype was detected only a few times. This rearrangement joins TRBV12-3 or TRBV12-4 to TRBJ1-5; no definite D call. The V gene lost 2 bases and the J gene lost 2 bases, with 13 bases spanning the gap. This CDR3 is 16 amino acids long. In nucleotides, the CDR3 is TGTGCCAGCAGTTTACAAGGGAGAATGGGCAATCAGCCCCAGCATTTT. As protein: CASSLQGRMGNQPQHF.

This clonotype was seen ten or more times. The genes are TRBV28 and TRBJ2-5; D is undetermined. The CDR3 consists of 15 residues. Trimming shortened V by 2 bases and J by 4 bases, and 14 bases separated the two germline ends. Looked up from germline, CDR1 is MDHEN and CDR2 is SYDVKM. CDR3 nucleotide sequence: TGTGCCAGCAGTTTACCGCAACCGGGCGGAGAGACCCAGTACTTC. Translation gives CASSLPQPGGETQYF.

The sample holds a few counts of this clonotype. This rearrangement joins TRBV7-2 to TRBJ2-7; D not resolved. Trimming removed 5 bases from V and 2 bases from J, with 16 bases in between. This CDR3 region has 15 residues. Looked up from germline, CDR1 is SGHTA and CDR2 is FQGNSA. The CDR3 coding sequence is TGTGCCAGCAGCCCTGACCCGTCTCTTACCTACGAGCAGTACTTC. It specifies CASSPDPSLTYEQYF.

This clonotype was recorded many times. The chain joins TRBV3-1 to TRBJ1-2, with unresolved D. CDR3 size: 15 residues. Germline loops: CDR1 LGHDT, CDR2 YNNKEL (reference sequence). V dropped 3 bases and J dropped 8 bases, with 19 bases sitting between them. CDR3 DNA: TGTGCCAGCAGCCAGGCGGCCCGGACGGTGGGGGGCTACACCTTC. Protein: CASSQAARTVGGYTF.

This clonotype was counted at least ten times. The rearrangement links TRBV29-1 to TRBJ2-7; a possible D gene is TRBD2 (7 bases). The V gene's germline CDR1 is SQVTM and CDR2 ANQGSEA. The V gene lost 4 bases and the J gene lost 4 bases, with 23 bases spanning the gap. CDR3 length equals 16 residues. The chain's CDR3 is CSVGVGGPKGEYEQYV. DNA of the CDR3: TGCAGCGTTGGGGTCGGGGGGCCCAAAGGGGAATACGAGCAGTACGTC.

This clonotype showed up many times. The rearrangement uses TRBV9 and TRBJ1-1; no definite D call. This CDR3 comprises 12 residues. Trimming shortened V by 0 bases and J by 7 bases, and 7 bases separated the two germline ends. Germline V lookup: CDR1 SGDLS, CDR2 YYNGEE. The CDR3: CASSVVGSEAFF. CDR3 in DNA: TGTGCCAGCAGCGTAGTCGGTAGTGAAGCTTTCTTT.

This clonotype was picked up many times. The rearrangement links TRBV10-3 to TRBJ2-7, with D hard to call. The CDR3 totals 13 residues. With 4 bases removed from V and 6 bases from J, the gap between germline ends came to 13 bases. CDR1 ENHRY and CDR2 SYGVKD come from the germline V gene. The CDR3 DNA reads as TGTGCCATCAGTGTAGGACCCCTCTCCGAGCAGTACGTC. Residues: CAISVGPLSEQYV.

This clonotype has ten or more counts. The J gene is TRBJ1-6, the V gene TRBV12-3 or TRBV12-4; D is perhaps TRBD1 (6 bases). V lost 7 bases, J lost 6 bases, and 10 bases lay in between. This CDR3 region has 13 residues. The CDR3 loop reads CASTGRGNSPLHF. The DNA of the CDR3 is TGTGCCAGCACCGGCAGGGGTAATTCACCCCTCCACTTT.

This clonotype was picked up many times. This chain links TRBV7-9 with TRBJ1-4; D uncertain. V lost 5 bases to trimming and J lost 12 bases, with 19 bases between them. This CDR3 comprises 14 residues. Per germline, CDR1 SEHNR and CDR2 FQNEAQ (reference sequence). CDR3 nucleotides: TGTGCCAGCAGCCAATCCTGGGGTAATGTGGAACTGTTTTTT. This translates into CASSQSWGNVELFF.

This clonotype has ten or more counts. The J gene is TRBJ1-1, the V gene TRBV20-1, with 8 positions matching TRBD1. This CDR3 has 14 residues. The V and J ends lost 5 bases and 0 bases, in that order; junction bases with no gene match: 5. Germline V gene data show CDR1 as DFQATT and CDR2 as SNEGSKA (reference sequence). The DNA for the CDR3 is TGCAGTGCTCCCCAGGGGGCGTTGAACACTGAAGCTTTCTTT. The encoded protein is CSAPQGALNTEAFF.

This clonotype was recorded at least ten times. The chain recombines TRBV5-6 with TRBJ2-7; D perhaps matches TRBD1 (6 bases). Trimming pared 4 bases from V and 8 bases from J, leaving 16 bases between. The germline V gene has CDR1 SGHDT and CDR2 YYEEEE. The CDR3 runs to 13 residues. The CDR3, as DNA: TGTGCCAGCAGCAGCACAGGGTGGCAGAAGCAGTACGTC. Protein product: CASSSTGWQKQYV.

The V gene is TRBV7-1, the J gene TRBJ2-1, with D unresolved. TRBV7-1 is placed among ORFs of uncertain function. V was cut by 5 bases and J by 9 bases, with 17 bases left in between. The CDR3 loop spans 14 amino acids. CDR3: CASSPGLPWSEQFF. In DNA, the CDR3 is TGTGCCAGCAGCCCCGGGCTCCCGTGGAGTGAGCAGTTCTTC.